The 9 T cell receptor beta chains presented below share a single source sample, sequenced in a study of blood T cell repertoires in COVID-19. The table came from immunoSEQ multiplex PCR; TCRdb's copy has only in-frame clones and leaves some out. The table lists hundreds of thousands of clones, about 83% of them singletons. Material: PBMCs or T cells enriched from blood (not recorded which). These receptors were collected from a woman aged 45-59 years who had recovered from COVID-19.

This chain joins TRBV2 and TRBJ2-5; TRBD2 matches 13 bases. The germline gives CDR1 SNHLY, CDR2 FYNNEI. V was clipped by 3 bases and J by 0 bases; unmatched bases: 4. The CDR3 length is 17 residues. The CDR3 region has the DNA TGTGCCAGCAGTGATCGACTAGCGGGGGGCCACCAAGAGACCCAGTACTTC. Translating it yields CASSDRLAGGHQETQYF.

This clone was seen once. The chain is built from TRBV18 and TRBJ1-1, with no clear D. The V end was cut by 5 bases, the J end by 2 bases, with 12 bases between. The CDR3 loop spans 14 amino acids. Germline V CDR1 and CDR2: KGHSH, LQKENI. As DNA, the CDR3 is TGTGCCAGCTCATCCGAGACAATTAACACTGAAGCTTTCTTT. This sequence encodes CASSSETINTEAFF.

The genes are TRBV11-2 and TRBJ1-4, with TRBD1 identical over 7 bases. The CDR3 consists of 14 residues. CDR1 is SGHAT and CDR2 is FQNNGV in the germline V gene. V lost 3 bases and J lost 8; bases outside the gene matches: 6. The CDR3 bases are TGTGCCAGCAGCTTGACAGGGTTCGGGGAAAAACTGTTTTTT. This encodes CASSLTGFGEKLFF.

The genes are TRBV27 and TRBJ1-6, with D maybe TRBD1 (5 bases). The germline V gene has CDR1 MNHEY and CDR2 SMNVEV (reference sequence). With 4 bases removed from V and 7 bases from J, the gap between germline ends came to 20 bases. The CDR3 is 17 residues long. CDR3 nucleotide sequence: TGTGCCAGCAGTTCCCTCCAGGGTTTTCTGAGCAATTCACCCCTCCACTTT. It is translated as CASSSLQGFLSNSPLHF.

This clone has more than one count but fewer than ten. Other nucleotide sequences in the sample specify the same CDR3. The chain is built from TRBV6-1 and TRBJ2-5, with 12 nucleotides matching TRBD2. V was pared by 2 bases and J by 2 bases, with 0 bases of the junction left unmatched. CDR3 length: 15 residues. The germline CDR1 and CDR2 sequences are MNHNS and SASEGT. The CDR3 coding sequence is TGTGCCAGCAGTGAACTAGCGGGAGGGCAAGAGACCCAGTACTTC. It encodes CASSELAGGQETQYF.

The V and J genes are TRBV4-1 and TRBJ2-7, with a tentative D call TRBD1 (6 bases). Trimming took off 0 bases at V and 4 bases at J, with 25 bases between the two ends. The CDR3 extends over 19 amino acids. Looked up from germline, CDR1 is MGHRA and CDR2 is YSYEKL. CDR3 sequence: CASSQDLIPLGRGEYEQYF. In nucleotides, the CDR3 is TGCGCCAGCAGCCAAGATTTAATACCCCTGGGCAGGGGCGAATACGAGCAGTACTTC.

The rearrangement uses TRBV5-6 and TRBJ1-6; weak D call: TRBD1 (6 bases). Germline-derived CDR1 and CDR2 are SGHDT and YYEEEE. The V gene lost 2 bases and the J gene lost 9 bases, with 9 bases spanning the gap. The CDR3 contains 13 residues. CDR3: CASSFQGSSPLHF. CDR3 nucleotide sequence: TGTGCCAGCAGCTTCCAGGGGAGTTCACCCCTCCACTTT.

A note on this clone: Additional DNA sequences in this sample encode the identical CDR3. The CDR3 is CASSEAGTSGGTDTQYF. The CDR3 coding sequence is TGTGCCAGCAGTGAAGCGGGGACTAGCGGGGGCACAGATACGCAGTATTTT. The chain recombines TRBV6-1 with TRBJ2-3, with 13 nucleotides matching TRBD2. The CDR3 totals 17 residues. From germline, CDR1 is MNHNS and CDR2 SASEGT. The J segment lost 1 base and the V segment lost 0 bases, leaving 1 base of the junction unmatched.

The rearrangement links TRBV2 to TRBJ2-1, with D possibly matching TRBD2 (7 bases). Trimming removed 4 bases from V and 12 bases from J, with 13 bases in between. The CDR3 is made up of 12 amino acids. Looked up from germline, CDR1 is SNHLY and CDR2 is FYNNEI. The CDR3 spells CASSVGGQGQFF. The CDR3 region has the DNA TGTGCCAGCAGTGTGGGGGGGCAGGGGCAGTTCTTC.